This T cell receptor (beta chain) came from a study of metastatic and nonmetastatic thyroid tumors. In the study overall: Repertoires of blood and of tissue (tumor or nodule) from malignant and benign thyroid patients were compared.

Via MiXCR, TCRdb re-called the PCR reads. The table has some 5,000 clones, 20% to 25% seen once. Each patient came to thyroid surgery without any prior treatment (of any kind). CDR1 is ENHRY, CDR2 SYGVKD, per germline. Between the trimmed V and J ends, which lost 11 bases and 4 bases, there was a span of 11 bases. This CDR3 contains 11 residues. By share, this clone ranks as medium-sized. Sequencing used adjacent normal tissue. This receptor was taken from a female donor with papillary thyroid cancer or a benign thyroid nodule (not recorded which). Some clones in this sample may be carry-over from other donors' samples. This chain uses TRBV10-3 with TRBJ1-1; D gene uncertain. The CDR3 reads CAASRGTEAFF. Written as DNA, the CDR3 is TGTGCCGCCAGTAGAGGCACTGAAGCTTTCTTT.